The rows below give T cell receptor beta chains drawn from one sample of a study of metastatic and nonmetastatic thyroid tumors. TCRdb re-processed the PCR reads through MiXCR. The sample lists tens of thousands of clones, around 21% occurring once. The sequenced sample was blood. The receptor source for this set is a female donor with papillary thyroid cancer or a benign thyroid nodule (not recorded which). Some clones in this sample may be carry-over from other donors' samples. Each CDR3 is given with its conserved first and last residue. The D gene is left open where the match is weak. Expanded clones get a size class; other rows say once, few or many, or leave the size out.

d_gene,v_gene,len,j_gene,abundance,CDR3nt,CDR3aa
NA,TRBV5-1,14,TRBJ2-1,many,TGCGCCAGCAGAGTAGAAGAGGCCTACAATGAGCAGTTCTTC,CASRVEEAYNEQFF
NA,TRBV28,13,TRBJ2-3,NA,TGTGCCAGCAGACTTAGGTTAACAGATACGCAGTATTTT,CASRLRLTDTQYF
NA,TRBV15,15,TRBJ2-1,many,TGTGCCACCAGCAAAAATAGCCTGATCCCCAATGAGCAGTTCTTC,CATSKNSLIPNEQFF
NA,TRBV28,12,TRBJ2-3,many,TGTGCCAGCAGCCAACCCACGAATACGCAGTATTTT,CASSQPTNTQYF
NA,TRBV14,23,TRBJ2-5,many,TGTGCCAGCAGCCAAGAGCTCGGTCGGGCCATGCCGGGACAAAAGCTGGGCCAAGAGACCCAGTACTTC,CASSQELGRAMPGQKLGQETQYF
NA,TRBV7-9,14,TRBJ1-4,many,TGTGCCAGCAGCTTAGCCTCACAAAATGAAAAACTGTTTTTT,CASSLASQNEKLFF
NA,TRBV29-1,13,TRBJ2-3,many,TGCAGCGTCGCTTCGCCCTCTACAGATACGCAGTATTTT,CSVASPSTDTQYF
TRBD1,TRBV24-1,16,TRBJ2-5,few,TGTGCCACCAGTGATGCCACACAGGGGGCCCAAGAGACCAAGTACTTC,CATSDATQGAQETKYF
NA,TRBV6-1,14,TRBJ2-1,medium-sized,TGTGCCAGCAGTTCCCCGGGCAGGGGCGATGAGCAGTTCTTC,CASSSPGRGDEQFF
NA,TRBV3-1,13,TRBJ1-1,NA,TGTGCCAGCAGCCAAAGGGAGAAAACTGAAGCTTTCTTT,CASSQREKTEAFF
NA,TRBV12-5,15,TRBJ1-1,many,TGTGCTAGTGCCCCCCGCGCCTACGGGGCCACTGAAGCCTTCTTT,CASAPRAYGATEAFF
NA,TRBV9,15,TRBJ2-3,NA,TGTGCCAGCAGCTTAGGGGGGGGCGGCACAGATACGCAGTATTTT,CASSLGGGGTDTQYF
TRBD1,TRBV30,14,TRBJ2-5,few,TGTGCCTGGAGTGACACAGGGGGCCGAGAGACCCAGTACTTC,CAWSDTGGRETQYF
NA,TRBV7-6,15,TRBJ2-2,few,TGTGCCAGCAGCTTAAGTGGGGGGAACACCGGGGAGCTGTTTTTT,CASSLSGGNTGELFF
TRBD2,TRBV6-1,14,TRBJ2-5,many,TGTGCCACCGGGGGGCGGGAGGGCTATGAGACCCAGTACTTC,CATGGREGYETQYF
NA,TRBV20-1,15,TRBJ2-7,NA,TGCAGTGCTAGCGCTATGAGGGGGGACTCCTACGAGCAGTACTTC,CSASAMRGDSYEQYF
NA,TRBV6-1,15,TRBJ1-1,NA,TGTGCCAGCAGTGGCCGGACTCTGGGGGGGACTGAAGCTTTCTTT,CASSGRTLGGTEAFF
NA,TRBV7-2,12,TRBJ2-5,NA,TGTGCCAGCAGCTTCGGGAGAGAGACCCAGTACTTC,CASSFGRETQYF
TRBD2,TRBV6-6,17,TRBJ2-3,few,TGTGCCAGCATCCAACTTCGCACTAGCGGTAGCCCAGATACGCAGTATTTT,CASIQLRTSGSPDTQYF
NA,TRBV7-2,14,TRBJ1-4,many,TGTGCCAGCAGCTTTGGGGGAGGGGTAGAAAAACTGTTTTTT,CASSFGGGVEKLFF
NA,TRBV5-1,14,TRBJ2-7,many,TGCGTCAGCAGCTTGGGAGGCCTGACCTACGAGCAGTACTTC,CVSSLGGLTYEQYF
TRBD2,TRBV7-8,15,TRBJ2-7,NA,TGTGCCAGCAGCCCTATTAGCGGGAGTTGCCACGAGCAGTACTTC,CASSPISGSCHEQYF
TRBD1,TRBV19,18,TRBJ1-3,many,TGTGCCAGTAGTATAGACCTGAACTCGGACAGGGGGCGAAACACCATATATTTT,CASSIDLNSDRGRNTIYF
NA,TRBV19,14,TRBJ2-7,many,TGTGCCAGTAGTATAGTGGGTAGCTCCTACGAGCAGTACTTC,CASSIVGSSYEQYF
TRBD1,TRBV5-1,15,TRBJ2-2,NA,TGCGCCAGCAGCTTGGGGTCAGGGGGCACCGGGGAGCTGTTTTTT,CASSLGSGGTGELFF
NA,TRBV13,20,TRBJ2-4,many,TGTGCCAGCAGCTCCTCCCCGGTGGGGACTGGGCGGGATGCCAAAAACATTCAGTACTTC,CASSSSPVGTGRDAKNIQYF
NA,TRBV5-1,12,TRBJ1-1,many,TGCGCCAGCAGCTTCGGGAACACTGAAGCTTTCTTT,CASSFGNTEAFF
NA,TRBV11-3,13,TRBJ2-2,NA,TGTGCCAGCAGCATCCGAGGGATCGGGGAGCTGTTTTTT,CASSIRGIGELFF
NA,TRBV7-9,14,TRBJ1-2,many,TGTGCCAGCAGCTTAGCTGGACCTAGGGATGGCTACACCTTC,CASSLAGPRDGYTF
NA,TRBV30,13,TRBJ1-1,many,TGTGCCTGGAGGGATACAGCGAACATTGAAGCTTTCTTT,CAWRDTANIEAFF
TRBD1,TRBV5-4,12,TRBJ1-1,many,TGTGCCAGCAGCGGGACAGGGACGGGGGCTTTCTTT,CASSGTGTGAFF
TRBD2,TRBV20-1,14,TRBJ2-1,NA,TGCAGTCTGAGCGGCGGGAGGGCTTACAATGAGCAGTTCTTC,CSLSGGRAYNEQFF
NA,TRBV28,15,TRBJ1-5,few,TGTGCCAGCAGTTTATCCATGGATTGCAATCAGCCCCAGCATTTT,CASSLSMDCNQPQHF
NA,TRBV10-1,13,TRBJ2-7,few,TGCGCCAGCAGTGAGTCTAGCGTCCACGAGCAGTACTTC,CASSESSVHEQYF
NA,TRBV12-3/TRBV12-4,20,TRBJ2-2,many,TGTGCCAGCAGTTTAGCTCTCGCCGCCGGACCTGGCAAGGGGTCCGGGGAGCTGTTTTTT,CASSLALAAGPGKGSGELFF
NA,TRBV5-1,13,TRBJ2-1,many,TGCGCCAGCAGCTTGAACTTTGGGGGAGAGCAGTTCTTC,CASSLNFGGEQFF
NA,TRBV2,14,TRBJ2-3,many,TGTGCCAGCAGTGAAGCCCTAAGCACAGATACGCAGTATTTT,CASSEALSTDTQYF
TRBD2,TRBV5-8,14,TRBJ2-7,many,TGTGCCAGCAGCTTTGGAGGGAGGGGCGACGAGCAGTACTTC,CASSFGGRGDEQYF
NA,TRBV28,15,TRBJ2-5,few,TGTGCCATCAGCCCGACGTCTGGGTCTGGGGAGACCCAGTACTTC,CAISPTSGSGETQYF
TRBD1,TRBV19,15,TRBJ2-7,many,TGTGCCAGTAGTATATCAGGACAGGGCTCCTACGAGCAGTACTTC,CASSISGQGSYEQYF
NA,TRBV9,15,TRBJ2-7,NA,TGTGCCAGCAGCGTAGACCCCCGAAGTCCCAACGAGCAGTACTTC,CASSVDPRSPNEQYF
NA,TRBV12-3/TRBV12-4,13,TRBJ2-1,few,TGTGCCAGCAGACCCGGGAACTACAATGAGCAGTTCTTC,CASRPGNYNEQFF
NA,TRBV6-5,16,TRBJ2-3,many,TGTGCCAGCAGTTGGACAGCAACCTTTAGCACAGATACGCAGTATTTT,CASSWTATFSTDTQYF
NA,TRBV2,17,TRBJ2-1,NA,TGTGCCAGCAGTCCTACCAGGGGTATCCTCTCAGGTAATGAGCAGTTCTTC,CASSPTRGILSGNEQFF
NA,TRBV12-3/TRBV12-4,15,TRBJ2-6,few,TGTGACAGCAGTTTATGGATACCTGGGGCAAACGTCCTGACTTTC,CDSSLWIPGANVLTF
NA,TRBV20-1,12,TRBJ2-2,many,TGCAGTGCTCCGTACGTCCCAGGGGAGCTGTTTTTT,CSAPYVPGELFF
NA,TRBV28,15,TRBJ1-5,NA,TGTGCCGACAGCGATCAGGGATACAGCAATCAGCCCCAGCATTTT,CADSDQGYSNQPQHF
NA,TRBV27,13,TRBJ2-7,many,TGTGCCAGCAGCCCCGGTTGGGGTGGCGAGCAGTACTTC,CASSPGWGGEQYF
NA,TRBV2,13,TRBJ1-5,many,TGTGCCAGTGGACAGACCCCTAATCAGCCCCAGCATTTT,CASGQTPNQPQHF
NA,TRBV5-1,13,TRBJ1-6,many,TGCGCCAGCAGCTCGACCCCCAGCTCACCCCTCCACTTT,CASSSTPSSPLHF
NA,TRBV6-2/TRBV6-3,14,TRBJ1-6,few,TGTGCCAGCAGTTATCGGGGAACAAATTCACCCCTCCACTTT,CASSYRGTNSPLHF
NA,TRBV24-1,16,TRBJ2-1,many,TGTGCCACCAGTGATTTTTTAGTACCTCGCTGCAATGAGCAGTTCTTC,CATSDFLVPRCNEQFF
NA,TRBV6-2/TRBV6-3,13,TRBJ2-7,NA,TGTGCCAGCAGTTCCAGGGGAACTTACGAGCAGTACTTC,CASSSRGTYEQYF
TRBD1,TRBV6-2/TRBV6-3,15,TRBJ1-1,many,TGTGCCAGCAAAGGACAGGGGGCAAAGAACACTGAAGCTTTCTTT,CASKGQGAKNTEAFF
NA,TRBV11-2,19,TRBJ1-2,many,TGTGCCAGCAGCTTAGAACGAGGAAGGGGAGACAGATACAACTATGGCTACACCTTC,CASSLERGRGDRYNYGYTF
NA,TRBV5-1,15,TRBJ2-7,many,TGCGCCAGCAGCTTGGCCTCCGCGGCGGGCTACGAGCAGTACTTC,CASSLASAAGYEQYF
NA,TRBV2,15,TRBJ2-3,NA,TGTGCCAGCATTGCGTCACGCCTAAGCACAGATACGCAGTATTTT,CASIASRLSTDTQYF